The clone carrying this TCR beta chain occurred a few times. Its target is not known. This sample stems from a study of beta chain features in type 1 diabetes. The entirety of the isolated RNA underwent reverse transcription, so expressed TCRB transcripts were sequenced. Approximately 3.5 million reads per sample were averaged for naive, central memory and regulatory samples. Sequenced by immunoSEQ multiplex PCR; TCRdb stores in-frame clones only, minus some. The profile shows about 740,000 clones, 13% of them singletons. Germline CDR1 reads KGHSH; CDR2 reads LQKENI. The CDR3 length is 17 residues. Losses at the gene ends were 3 bases for V and 1 base for J; bases not matched to a gene: 9. Per donor, one heparinised blood draw averaged about 110 mL. Regarding the study as a whole: PCR might preferentially amplify shorter templates, equally in patients and controls. Shortening of TCRB CDR3s, moderate but significant, appeared in all four CD4+ subsets of Type 1 diabetes patients.

Material: naive CD4+ T cells from blood. This receptor was obtained from a man between 18 and 35 years old with type 1 diabetes. The chain has TRBV18 and TRBJ2-3; 8 nucleotides match TRBD2. The CDR3 is CASSPPIAGRRTDTQYF. The CDR3 DNA reads TGTGCCAGCTCACCCCCGATAGCGGGACGCCGCACAGATACGCAGTATTTT.